Listed below are T cell receptor beta chains from one sample, sequenced in a study of cytomegalovirus exposure and HLA in healthy donors. Here immunoSEQ multiplex PCR was the method, and the copy in TCRdb shows in-frame clones only, minus some. The sample holds about 150,000 clones, 85% to 90% seen once. Sequencing was carried out using PBMCs. These receptors all come from a human donor in good health. CDR3s include the opening cysteine and the closing phenylalanine or tryptophan. The order of the fields is J gene, clone size, V gene, D gene, CDR3 DNA, CDR3 protein. D genes are given only for firm matches. Some rows mark clone size as missing; the rest say once, few, many or name a class of expanded clone.

j_gene: TRBJ1-2; abundance: few; v_gene: TRBV27; d_gene: TRBD1; CDR3nt: TGTGCCAGCAGTTGGCGGGGACAGGAAGATGGCTACACCTTC; CDR3aa: CASSWRGQEDGYTF
j_gene: TRBJ1-4; abundance: once; v_gene: TRBV7-9; d_gene: TRBD1; CDR3nt: TGTGCCAGCACCACGGACAGGGGGGGTCCAACTAATGAAAAACTGTTTTTT; CDR3aa: CASTTDRGGPTNEKLFF
j_gene: TRBJ1-2; abundance: NA; v_gene: TRBV4-1; d_gene: NA; CDR3nt: TGCGCCAGCAGCCAAGATAGGGGCAGGGTGTATGGCTACACCTTC; CDR3aa: CASSQDRGRVYGYTF
j_gene: TRBJ2-2; abundance: once; v_gene: TRBV30; d_gene: NA; CDR3nt: TGTGCCTGTACACAGGGTAAGGGCACCGGGGAGCTGTTTTTT; CDR3aa: CACTQGKGTGELFF
j_gene: TRBJ1-2; abundance: NA; v_gene: TRBV4-2; d_gene: TRBD1; CDR3nt: TGTGCCAGCAGCCAAGACAGGGGGCATAGAGGCTACACCTTC; CDR3aa: CASSQDRGHRGYTF
j_gene: TRBJ1-2; abundance: NA; v_gene: TRBV5-1; d_gene: TRBD1; CDR3nt: TGCGCCAGCAGCTTGAGGGACAGGGCTGGTGGCTACACCTTC; CDR3aa: CASSLRDRAGGYTF
j_gene: TRBJ2-3; abundance: NA; v_gene: TRBV10-1; d_gene: NA; CDR3nt: TGCGCCAGCAGTGAGGCAGGGTCCCTAAGCACAGATACGCAGTATTTT; CDR3aa: CASSEAGSLSTDTQYF
j_gene: TRBJ2-2; abundance: once; v_gene: TRBV29-1; d_gene: NA; CDR3nt: TGCAGCGTTGCCTATAGGAACACCGGGGAGCTGTTTTTT; CDR3aa: CSVAYRNTGELFF
j_gene: TRBJ1-2; abundance: NA; v_gene: TRBV27; d_gene: NA; CDR3nt: TGTGCCAGCAGTTTATCAATTCAACAGGAGCTCGGCTACACCTTC; CDR3aa: CASSLSIQQELGYTF
j_gene: TRBJ1-2; abundance: NA; v_gene: TRBV5-4; d_gene: TRBD1; CDR3nt: TGTGCCAGCAGACAGGGGGGCCCCCGGGCCTATGGCTACACCTTC; CDR3aa: CASRQGGPRAYGYTF
j_gene: TRBJ1-1; abundance: NA; v_gene: TRBV11-2; d_gene: NA; CDR3nt: TGTGCCAGCAGTCACCGGACAGCGAACACTGAAGCTTTCTTT; CDR3aa: CASSHRTANTEAFF
j_gene: TRBJ2-5; abundance: once; v_gene: TRBV6-6; d_gene: NA; CDR3nt: TGTGCCAGCAGTTACATTGGACAGCCTCAAGAGACCCAGTACTTC; CDR3aa: CASSYIGQPQETQYF
j_gene: TRBJ2-1; abundance: NA; v_gene: TRBV9; d_gene: NA; CDR3nt: TGTGCCAGCAGCGTAAGGGGGGGGACATGGGCGCTCTATGGTGAGCAGTTCTTC; CDR3aa: CASSVRGGTWALYGEQFF
j_gene: TRBJ2-2; abundance: NA; v_gene: TRBV5-1; d_gene: NA; CDR3nt: TGCGCCAGCAGCTTCAGCGCGAACACCGGGGAGCTGTTTTTT; CDR3aa: CASSFSANTGELFF
j_gene: TRBJ2-6; abundance: NA; v_gene: TRBV27; d_gene: NA; CDR3nt: TGTGCCAGCAGTTCAGAAACCGTAACTGGGGCCAACGTCCTGACTTTC; CDR3aa: CASSSETVTGANVLTF
j_gene: TRBJ2-1; abundance: NA; v_gene: TRBV6-5; d_gene: NA; CDR3nt: TGTGCCAGCAGTCTAAAGGGGTCGCCTACGAATGAGCAGTTCTTC; CDR3aa: CASSLKGSPTNEQFF
j_gene: TRBJ2-7; abundance: once; v_gene: TRBV11-2; d_gene: NA; CDR3nt: TGTGCCAGCAGCCCCGGGAGCGCTATCTCCTACGAGCAGTACTTC; CDR3aa: CASSPGSAISYEQYF
j_gene: TRBJ1-4; abundance: NA; v_gene: TRBV2; d_gene: NA; CDR3nt: TGTGCCAGCAGTGATGGCAGCTCTCGGAGCAAACTGTTTTTT; CDR3aa: CASSDGSSRSKLFF
j_gene: TRBJ2-7; abundance: NA; v_gene: TRBV28; d_gene: NA; CDR3nt: TGTGCCAGCAGTTTTCAGACACGAACCTACGAGCAGTACTTC; CDR3aa: CASSFQTRTYEQYF
j_gene: TRBJ2-7; abundance: few; v_gene: TRBV5-1; d_gene: TRBD2; CDR3nt: TGCGCCAGCAGCGCCCGACTAGCGGGAGAGTACGAGCAGTACTTC; CDR3aa: CASSARLAGEYEQYF
j_gene: TRBJ1-5; abundance: NA; v_gene: TRBV30; d_gene: TRBD1; CDR3nt: TGTGCCTGGAGGCCCCCAGGGGGGCAACAGCCCCAGCATTTT; CDR3aa: CAWRPPGGQQPQHF
j_gene: TRBJ1-4; abundance: once; v_gene: TRBV5-1; d_gene: NA; CDR3nt: TGCGCCAGCAGTTCCCGAGGCAGGGATGAAAAACTGTTTTTT; CDR3aa: CASSSRGRDEKLFF
j_gene: TRBJ1-2; abundance: NA; v_gene: TRBV5-1; d_gene: NA; CDR3nt: TGCGCCAGCAGCCTAGAAGGAGGGACCGGCTACACCTTC; CDR3aa: CASSLEGGTGYTF
j_gene: TRBJ1-1; abundance: NA; v_gene: TRBV28; d_gene: NA; CDR3nt: TGTGCCAGCAGTAGTGGACCGGGGAGTACTGAAGCTTTCTTT; CDR3aa: CASSSGPGSTEAFF
j_gene: TRBJ1-5; abundance: NA; v_gene: TRBV7-2; d_gene: TRBD1; CDR3nt: TGTGCCAGCAGCTTAGAGGGACAGGGGGGTTTGCCCCAGCATTTT; CDR3aa: CASSLEGQGGLPQHF
j_gene: TRBJ2-1; abundance: NA; v_gene: TRBV11-2; d_gene: NA; CDR3nt: TGTGCCAGCAGCTTAGGGGCAGGGAATAATGAGCAGTTCTTC; CDR3aa: CASSLGAGNNEQFF
j_gene: TRBJ2-1; abundance: NA; v_gene: TRBV9; d_gene: NA; CDR3nt: TGTGCCAGCAGCGCCGCGGGGGCCGACTACAATGAGCAGTTCTTC; CDR3aa: CASSAAGADYNEQFF
j_gene: TRBJ2-5; abundance: NA; v_gene: TRBV5-1; d_gene: TRBD2; CDR3nt: TGCGCCAGCAGCTTGGCCGGGACTAGCCCCCTACAGTACTTC; CDR3aa: CASSLAGTSPLQYF
j_gene: TRBJ2-1; abundance: NA; v_gene: TRBV5-4; d_gene: TRBD1; CDR3nt: TGTGCCAGCAGCCAAGGACAGGGGGGCTACAATGAGCAGTTCTTC; CDR3aa: CASSQGQGGYNEQFF
j_gene: TRBJ2-1; abundance: NA; v_gene: TRBV2; d_gene: TRBD1; CDR3nt: TGTGCCAGCCCCCTCGGGGACAGGGGGTCCTACAATGAGCAGTTCTTC; CDR3aa: CASPLGDRGSYNEQFF
j_gene: TRBJ2-3; abundance: once; v_gene: TRBV25-1; d_gene: NA; CDR3nt: TGTGCCAGCAGTCTCCCAGCAGGGGATACGCAGTATTTT; CDR3aa: CASSLPAGDTQYF
j_gene: TRBJ1-5; abundance: NA; v_gene: TRBV6-1; d_gene: TRBD1; CDR3nt: TGTGCCAGCAGCGACAGGGGCGGTGGCAATCAGCCCCAGCATTTT; CDR3aa: CASSDRGGGNQPQHF
j_gene: TRBJ2-1; abundance: NA; v_gene: TRBV7-2; d_gene: TRBD2; CDR3nt: TGTGCCAGCAGCCCTAGCGGGGCAACCTCCTACAATGAGCAGTTCTTC; CDR3aa: CASSPSGATSYNEQFF
j_gene: TRBJ1-3; abundance: NA; v_gene: TRBV27; d_gene: NA; CDR3nt: TGTGCCAGCAGAATCGACTACGGACAGCACTCTGGAAACACCATATATTTT; CDR3aa: CASRIDYGQHSGNTIYF
j_gene: TRBJ2-5; abundance: NA; v_gene: TRBV7-7; d_gene: NA; CDR3nt: TGTGCTAGCAGCTTTACAGGGCGCGAGACCCAGTACTTC; CDR3aa: CASSFTGRETQYF
j_gene: TRBJ2-5; abundance: NA; v_gene: TRBV12-5; d_gene: TRBD2; CDR3nt: TGTGCTAGTGGTTTGACAGCGGGGGGCGACACCCAGTACTTC; CDR3aa: CASGLTAGGDTQYF
j_gene: TRBJ2-7; abundance: NA; v_gene: TRBV27; d_gene: TRBD2; CDR3nt: TGTGCCAGCAGCGAACCCCCTAGCGGGAGGGCCCACGAGCAGTACTTC; CDR3aa: CASSEPPSGRAHEQYF
j_gene: TRBJ1-6; abundance: NA; v_gene: TRBV18; d_gene: NA; CDR3nt: TGTGCCAGCTCACCACTACAGTTTGCGAAACCAAATTCACCCCTCCACTTT; CDR3aa: CASSPLQFAKPNSPLHF
j_gene: TRBJ2-1; abundance: NA; v_gene: TRBV6-1; d_gene: NA; CDR3nt: TGTGCCAGCAGTGGGCCTCGGGGGGCTTTTTTCAATGAGCAGTTCTTC; CDR3aa: CASSGPRGAFFNEQFF
j_gene: TRBJ1-1; abundance: NA; v_gene: TRBV4-3; d_gene: NA; CDR3nt: TGCGCCAGCAGCCCAGAAGTACAGGTCTGGGGCACTGAAGCTTTCTTT; CDR3aa: CASSPEVQVWGTEAFF
j_gene: TRBJ1-1; abundance: few; v_gene: TRBV18; d_gene: NA; CDR3nt: TGTGCCAGCTCACCGGACATTGAGAACACTGAAGCTTTCTTT; CDR3aa: CASSPDIENTEAFF
j_gene: TRBJ2-5; abundance: NA; v_gene: TRBV14; d_gene: NA; CDR3nt: TGTGCCAGCAGTCCCGTAGTGGAAGAGACCCAGTACTTC; CDR3aa: CASSPVVEETQYF
j_gene: TRBJ2-5; abundance: NA; v_gene: TRBV10-3; d_gene: NA; CDR3nt: TGTGCCATCAGTGAACTAGTGGAGGAGACCCAGTACTTC; CDR3aa: CAISELVEETQYF
j_gene: TRBJ2-7; abundance: NA; v_gene: TRBV7-9; d_gene: NA; CDR3nt: TGTGCCAGCAGCTCCGCACAGGTTAAAACTTTGGGCGAGCAGTACTTC; CDR3aa: CASSSAQVKTLGEQYF
j_gene: TRBJ1-5; abundance: once; v_gene: TRBV18; d_gene: NA; CDR3nt: TGTGCCAGCTCCCCGACGGGTTCCGGTAGCAATCAGCCCCAGCATTTT; CDR3aa: CASSPTGSGSNQPQHF
j_gene: TRBJ2-7; abundance: NA; v_gene: TRBV5-1; d_gene: TRBD1; CDR3nt: TGCGCCAGCAGCAAGACAGGGCCACACGAGCAGTACTTC; CDR3aa: CASSKTGPHEQYF
j_gene: TRBJ2-7; abundance: once; v_gene: TRBV6-5; d_gene: NA; CDR3nt: TGTGCCACCGCGGGCATTTTCTACGAGCAGTACTTC; CDR3aa: CATAGIFYEQYF
j_gene: TRBJ1-5; abundance: NA; v_gene: TRBV18; d_gene: NA; CDR3nt: TGTGCCAGCTCATCCTTACAGGGTGGCCAGCCCCAGCATTTT; CDR3aa: CASSSLQGGQPQHF